The 17 T cell receptor beta chains below were found in one sample sequenced in a study of shared clonotypes between healthy human individuals (dated by TCRdb to 2020 to 2022). The method was the immunoSEQ multiplex PCR assay. TCRdb took over this immuneACCESS table, retaining in-frame rearrangements with V and J assigned. Such tables are incomplete; in checked studies, under half of the missing clones stem from an unresolved V gene, and the remainder is unexplained. This sample comprises millions of clones, around nine tenths of them detected only once. The ten top clones hold about 0.13% of the sample. Material for sequencing was naive CD4+ T cells sorted from blood. The meaning of the sample's cell subset or site label: CD45RA+ positively selected. The receptors stem from a man aged 18 to 30 in good health.

The chain couples TRBV10-3 to TRBJ2-3; unclear D gene. The CDR3 totals 13 residues. V shed 8 bases and J shed 2 bases, with 11 bases lying between them. CDR1 is ENHRY and CDR2 is SYGVKD in the germline V gene. The CDR3 DNA follows: TGTGCCATCTCTCCGGGTTTCACAGATACGCAGTATTTT. This gives the protein CAISPGFTDTQYF.

CDR3 protein: CASSIERGTQPQHF. In nucleotides, the CDR3 is TGTGCCAGTAGTATCGAGAGGGGGACTCAGCCCCAGCATTTT. V is TRBV19 and J is TRBJ1-5; a weak D match, TRBD1 (6 bases). Germline CDR1 LNHDA, CDR2 SQIVND (reference sequence). This CDR3 has 14 amino acids. V gave up 3 bases and J gave up 6 bases, with 12 bases separating them.

The rearrangement uses TRBV5-6 and TRBJ1-1, with a possible D match to TRBD1 (5 bases). V was pared by 0 bases and J by 5 bases, with 20 bases between. Germline V gives CDR1 SGHDT, CDR2 YYEEEE. The CDR3 is 17 amino acids. The CDR3 loop reads CASSLGDGAGSRTEAFF. The CDR3 region has the DNA TGTGCCAGCAGCTTGGGTGATGGGGCTGGTTCGAGGACTGAAGCTTTCTTT.

This clone was found once. V usage is TRBV10-2 and J usage is TRBJ2-3, with 7 bases aligning to TRBD1. After removal of 6 bases from V and 4 bases from J, the junction contained 7 bases not matched to a gene. CDR3 length: 14 residues. Germline V gene sequence: CDR1 WSHSY, CDR2 SAAADI. The CDR3 sequence is CASSLLQGADTQYF. The CDR3 DNA is TGCGCCAGCAGCCTTCTCCAGGGGGCAGATACGCAGTATTTT.

CDR3 sequence: CASSFGPYATDTQYF. DNA of the CDR3: TGTGCCAGCAGCTTCGGACCCTACGCCACAGATACGCAGTATTTT. The gene calls are TRBV7-2 and TRBJ2-3; D ambiguous. This CDR3 contains 15 residues. CDR1 is SGHTA and CDR2 is FQGNSA in the germline V gene. Trimming took 3 bases from V and 2 from J, leaving 12 bases between them.

The CDR3 DNA follows: TGTGCCAGTGGGACAGCCCGCCGCACTGAAGCTTTCTTT. Its protein product is CASGTARRTEAFF. This chain connects TRBV19 to TRBJ1-1, with 7 nucleotides matching TRBD1. Germline V lookup: CDR1 LNHDA, CDR2 SQIVND (reference sequence). This CDR3 is built from 13 residues. The trim removed 8 bases at V and 4 bases at J, leaving 7 bases unmatched.

Remarks on this clone: Other nucleotide sequences in the sample specify the same CDR3. V is TRBV6-5 and J is TRBJ2-7; TRBD2 matches 8 bases. Looked up from germline, CDR1 is MNHEY and CDR2 is SVGAGI. This CDR3 is built from 16 residues. V lost 0 bases and J lost 3; bases outside the gene matches: 7. The CDR3: CASSYSGTRGSYEQYF. The CDR3 coding sequence is TGTGCCAGCAGTTACTCAGGGACTAGGGGAAGCTACGAGCAGTACTTC.

The chain employs TRBV30 and TRBJ1-5, with D unclear. The CDR3 runs 13 residues. Trimming left V 2 bases short and J 5 bases short, with 10 bases between. Germline assignment: CDR1 GTSNPN and CDR2 SVGIG (reference sequence). The CDR3 loop reads CAWSRAADQPQHF. For the CDR3, the DNA is TGTGCCTGGAGTAGGGCTGCGGATCAGCCCCAGCATTTT.

V is TRBV5-4 and J is TRBJ2-5; the match to TRBD2 covers 8 bases. The trim removed 3 bases at V and 4 bases at J, leaving 5 bases unmatched. Germline V lookup: CDR1 SGHNT, CDR2 YYREEE (reference sequence). CDR3 length: 14 residues. The DNA for the CDR3 is TGTGCCAGCAGCTCGGGACTAGACGGAGAGACCCAGTACTTC. It yields the protein CASSSGLDGETQYF. Complete variable domain (other parts from reference TRBV5-4 and TRBJ2-5): ETGVTQSPTHLIKTRGQQVTLRCSSQSGHNTVSWYQQALGQGPQFIFQYYREEENGRGNFPPRFSGLQFPNYSSELNVNALELDDSALYLCASSSGLDGETQYFGPGTRLLVL.

The chain employs TRBV4-1 and TRBJ2-3; 9 bases are a match to TRBD2. CDR1 is MGHRA and CDR2 is YSYEKL in the germline V gene. There are 15 residues in the CDR3. With 3 bases clipped from V and 4 bases from J, the junction kept 5 bases outside the gene matches. CDR3 protein: CASSQLAGSPDTQYF. The CDR3, as DNA: TGCGCCAGCAGCCAGCTAGCGGGAAGTCCAGATACGCAGTATTTT.

This chain joins TRBV5-5 and TRBJ1-5; D perhaps matches TRBD1 (5 bases). Germline assignment: CDR1 SGHKS and CDR2 YYEKEE (reference sequence). V gave up 0 bases and J gave up 3 bases, with 7 bases separating them. The CDR3 covers 14 residues. CDR3 region: CASSLGQTNQPQHF. Written as DNA, the CDR3 is TGTGCCAGCAGCTTGGGACAGACCAATCAGCCCCAGCATTTT.

About this clone itself: This CDR3 is also generated by other DNA sequences in the sample. This chain joins TRBV29-1 and TRBJ1-2, with 8 bases fitting TRBD1. Looked up from germline, CDR1 is SQVTM and CDR2 is ANQGSEA. This CDR3 region has 15 residues. The trim removed 4 bases at V and 4 bases at J, leaving 11 bases unmatched. The CDR3 DNA reads as TGCAGCGTTGGACAGGGGTCCGCTACAACCTATGGCTACACCTTC. Protein product: CSVGQGSATTYGYTF. Looking up the rest from reference TRBV29-1 and TRBJ1-2 gives the full variable domain: SAVISQKPSRDICQRGTSLTIQCQVDSQVTMMFWYRQQPGQSLTLIATANQGSEATYESGFVIDKFPISRPNLTFSTLTVSNMSPEDSSIYLCSVGQGSATTYGYTFGSGTRLTVV.

The CDR3 spells CASSQRGRSTDTQYF. The CDR3 DNA reads as TGTGCCAGCAGCCAGCGAGGCCGGAGCACAGATACGCAGTATTTT. The chain has TRBV6-5 and TRBJ2-3; D gene ambiguous. V was shortened by 6 bases and J by 0 bases, with 13 bases between the two germline ends. CDR3 length: 15 residues. Germline loops: CDR1 MNHEY, CDR2 SVGAGI.

The chain joins TRBV6-5 to TRBJ1-5; D is perhaps TRBD1 (6 bases). Trimming shortened V by 8 bases and J by 0 bases, and 14 bases separated the two germline ends. CDR1 and CDR2 from the germline V gene are MNHEY and SVGAGI. CDR3 size: 15 residues. CDR3 DNA sequence: TGTGCCAGCGATCGGGACAAAAGTAGCAATCAGCCCCAGCATTTT. Amino acids: CASDRDKSSNQPQHF.

The chain has TRBV5-6 and TRBJ2-7; 10 bases line up with TRBD2. V shed 5 bases and J 4 bases; nucleotides not matched to a gene: 21. CDR3 length: 19 amino acids. Looked up from germline, CDR1 is SGHDT and CDR2 is YYEEEE. CDR3 DNA sequence: TGTGCCAGCAGACCTACCGGGACTAGCGAATTAGAAAGCGGATACGAGCAGTACTTC. Its protein is CASRPTGTSELESGYEQYF.

This clone has a single count. The chain is built from TRBV6-1 and TRBJ2-4; possible D gene TRBD2, 6 bases. This CDR3 has 15 residues. Germline lookup yields CDR1 MNHNS and CDR2 SASEGT. Trimming pared 4 bases from V and 1 base from J, leaving 11 bases between. CDR3 loop: CASSGGEVAKNIQYF. DNA for the CDR3: TGTGCCAGCAGTGGGGGGGAGGTGGCCAAAAACATTCAGTACTTC.

In this sample, this clone turned up once. The chain employs TRBV6-1 and TRBJ1-6; D is unclear. Looked up from germline, CDR1 is MNHNS and CDR2 is SASEGT. CDR3 size: 15 residues. Between the trimmed V and J ends, which lost 0 bases and 6 bases, there was a span of 9 bases. The CDR3 DNA reads as TGTGCCAGCAGTGAAGCGGCGGTTACTAATTCACCCCTCCACTTT. It translates to CASSEAAVTNSPLHF.